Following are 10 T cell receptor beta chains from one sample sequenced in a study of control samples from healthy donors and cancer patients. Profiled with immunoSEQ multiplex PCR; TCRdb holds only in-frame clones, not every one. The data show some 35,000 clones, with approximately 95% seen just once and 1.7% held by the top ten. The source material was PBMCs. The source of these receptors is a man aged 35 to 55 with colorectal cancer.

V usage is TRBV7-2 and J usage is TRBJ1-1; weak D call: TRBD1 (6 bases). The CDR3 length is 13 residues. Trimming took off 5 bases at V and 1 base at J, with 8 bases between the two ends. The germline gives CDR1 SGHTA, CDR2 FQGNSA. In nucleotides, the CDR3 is TGTGCCAGCAGCCGCAGGGGGAACACTGAAGCTTTCTTT. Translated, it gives CASSRRGNTEAFF.

This CDR3 reads CASRFTSGGLIGELFF. For the CDR3, the DNA is TGTGCCAGCAGATTCACTAGCGGGGGGCTCATCGGGGAGCTGTTTTTT. This chain joins TRBV5-5 and TRBJ2-2, with 12 bases matching TRBD2. Looked up from germline, CDR1 is SGHKS and CDR2 is YYEKEE (reference sequence). The J segment lost 7 bases and the V segment lost 5 bases, leaving 9 bases of the junction unmatched. This CDR3 contains 16 residues.

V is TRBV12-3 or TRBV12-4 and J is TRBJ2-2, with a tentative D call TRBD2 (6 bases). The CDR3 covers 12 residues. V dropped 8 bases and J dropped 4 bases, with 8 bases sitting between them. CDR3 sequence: CASGRGTGELFF. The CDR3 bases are TGTGCCAGCGGGCGGGGCACCGGGGAGCTGTTTTTT.

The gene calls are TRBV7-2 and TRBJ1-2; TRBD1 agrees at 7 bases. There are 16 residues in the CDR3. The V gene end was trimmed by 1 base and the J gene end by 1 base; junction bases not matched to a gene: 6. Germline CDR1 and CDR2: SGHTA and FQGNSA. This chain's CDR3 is CASSLEPGTVNYGYTF. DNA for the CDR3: TGTGCCAGCAGCTTAGAGCCAGGGACAGTTAACTATGGCTACACCTTC.

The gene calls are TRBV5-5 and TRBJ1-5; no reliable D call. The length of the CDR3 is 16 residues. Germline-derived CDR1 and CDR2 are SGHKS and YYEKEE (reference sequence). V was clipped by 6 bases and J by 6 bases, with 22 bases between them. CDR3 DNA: TGTGCCAGCACCACTCGTCCGGGGAAAAAGGGTCAGCCCCAGCATTTT. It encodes CASTTRPGKKGQPQHF. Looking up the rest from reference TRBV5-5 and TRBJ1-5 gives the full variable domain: DAGVTQSPTHLIKTRGQQVTLRCSPISGHKSVSWYQQVLGQGPQFIFQYYEKEERGRGNFPDRFSARQFPNYSSELNVNALLLGDSALYLCASTTRPGKKGQPQHFGDGTRLSIL.

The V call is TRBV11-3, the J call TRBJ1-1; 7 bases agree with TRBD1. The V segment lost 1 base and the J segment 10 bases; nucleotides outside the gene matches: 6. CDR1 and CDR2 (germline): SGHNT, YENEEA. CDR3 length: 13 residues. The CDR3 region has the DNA TGTGCCAGCAGCTTAGGCAGGGGGAGAGGAGCTTTCTTT. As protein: CASSLGRGRGAFF.

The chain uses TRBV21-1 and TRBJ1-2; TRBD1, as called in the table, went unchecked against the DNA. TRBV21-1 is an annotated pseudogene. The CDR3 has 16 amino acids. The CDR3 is CASSKMDSRTNYGYTF. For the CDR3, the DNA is TGTGCCAGCAGCAAGATGGACAGTAGAACTAACTATGGCTACACCTTC.

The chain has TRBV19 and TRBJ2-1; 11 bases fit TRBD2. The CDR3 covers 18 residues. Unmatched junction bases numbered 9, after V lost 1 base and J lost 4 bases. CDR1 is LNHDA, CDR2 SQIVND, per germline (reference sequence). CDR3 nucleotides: TGTGCCAGTAGTATAGGCTTAGCGGGGGGGCCGGATTACAATGAGCAGTTCTTC. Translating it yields CASSIGLAGGPDYNEQFF.

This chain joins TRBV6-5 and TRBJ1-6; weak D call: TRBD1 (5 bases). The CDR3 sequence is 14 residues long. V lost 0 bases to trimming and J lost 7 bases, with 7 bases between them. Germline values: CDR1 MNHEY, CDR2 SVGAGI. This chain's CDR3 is CASSYSSGNSPLHF. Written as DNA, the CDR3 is TGTGCCAGCAGTTACTCGTCAGGGAATTCACCCCTCCACTTT.

The CDR3 DNA reads TGTGCCAGTAGCCCTAATCGGGGCATGAACACTGAAGCTTTCTTT. Translation: CASSPNRGMNTEAFF. The chain has TRBV19 and TRBJ1-1; the D gene is possibly TRBD1 (5 bases). Germline V gene lookup returns CDR1 LNHDA and CDR2 SQIVND (reference sequence). V shed 6 bases and J shed 0 bases, with 14 bases lying between them. The CDR3 is made up of 15 amino acids.